This T cell receptor (beta chain) was documented in a study of OX40 agonist ivuxolimab in advanced cancers. Overall study context: From roughly 20 to 85 years was the age range, with a mean of approximately 63 years, and around 84% were male. Checkpoint inhibitors had been given previously to about 40% of patients. Notes on the study in general: At doses 0.1 to 3.0 mg/kg, CD4+ and CD8+ clones expanded.

TCRdb keeps only in-frame clones here, not all; method: immunoSEQ multiplex PCR. Of approximately 60,000 clones in the sample, roughly 80% were seen once. A remark on this clone: As yet, its antigen is unknown.

V lost 6 bases, J lost 2 bases, and 18 bases lay in between. The CDR3 has 16 residues. The germline V gene encodes CDR1 MGHRA and CDR2 YSYEKL. The material was CD4+ or CD8+ T cells sorted from blood, obtained in a trial of the OX40 agonist ivuxolimab. The rearrangement joins TRBV4-1 to TRBJ2-3; D possibly corresponds to TRBD2 (7 bases). The sequence was collected from an adult with an advanced solid tumor such as melanoma, head and neck, liver or kidney cancer. CDR3 DNA: TGCGCCAGCAGTCCTAGGGGGGGGTCACTCACAGATACGCAGTATTTT. Translation: CASSPRGGSLTDTQYF.